This is a list of T cell receptor beta chains from one sample in a study of blood T cells in healthy people across ages. Each CDR3 protein is one row after TCRdb ran MiXCR on the 5' RACE reads. The data show 1.5 million to 2 million distinct CDR3 sequences, around 50% seen once. The sample taken for sequencing was blood. These TCRs come from a woman aged 40-49 years in good health. The CDR3 runs from the conserved cysteine through the conserved F or W. The D gene is left open where the match is weak. Rows may omit the clone size; those that give it use once, few, many or a size class.

J | size | D | V | DNA | CDR3
TRBJ2-7 | many | . | TRBV27 | TGTGCCAGCAGCCTAAATGGGGGGTACGAGCAGTACTTC | CASSLNGGYEQYF
TRBJ2-1 | . | . | TRBV12-5 | TGTGCTAGTGGTTTGGTAACTGGGGCAGGAGCCTACAATGAGCAGTTCTTC | CASGLVTGAGAYNEQFF
TRBJ2-5 | few | . | TRBV27 | TGTGCCAGCAGTTTTTTTATGGGGAGCCAAGAGACCCAGTACTTC | CASSFFMGSQETQYF
TRBJ2-7 | few | . | TRBV7-2 | TGTGCCAGCAGTGTTGGGCAGGACTCCTACGAGCAGTACTTC | CASSVGQDSYEQYF
TRBJ2-3 | . | . | TRBV20-1 | TGCAGTGCGAGCAGGGGCCACACAGATGCGCAGTATTTT | CSASRGHTDAQYF
TRBJ1-2 | . | . | TRBV4-2 | TGTGCCAGCAGCCAAGATCTGGGCTCCTATGGCTACACCTTC | CASSQDLGSYGYTF
TRBJ2-1 | few | . | TRBV29-1 | TGCAGCGTTGAAAAGGGCCTAGCTTTCGATGAGCAGTTCTTC | CSVEKGLAFDEQFF
TRBJ1-1 | . | . | TRBV5-1 | TGCGCCAGCAGCCCGCCGCCGGGTATGAACACTGAAGCTTTCTTT | CASSPPPGMNTEAFF
TRBJ2-6 | . | TRBD1 | TRBV4-3 | TGCGCCAGCAGCCCGCGACAGGGCACCTACTCTGGGGCCAACGTCCTGACTTTC | CASSPRQGTYSGANVLTF
TRBJ2-5 | . | TRBD2 | TRBV7-2 | TGTGCCAGCAGCTTAGGTTTGGGACTAGAGGAGGAGACCCAGTACTTC | CASSLGLGLEEETQYF
TRBJ2-1 | . | . | TRBV20-1 | TGCAGTGCTTGGGACCATACTGACAATGAGCAGTTCTTC | CSAWDHTDNEQFF
TRBJ2-7 | . | TRBD1 | TRBV28 | TGTGCCAGCAGTGGACGGGGACAGGGGAACTCCTACGAGCAGTACTTC | CASSGRGQGNSYEQYF
TRBJ2-7 | . | . | TRBV29-1 | TGCAGCGTTGAAGACGCGCTCTACGAGCAGTACTTC | CSVEDALYEQYF
TRBJ1-4 | once | . | TRBV29-1 | TGCAGCGTTGTTAAGGAGGGGGGAGGAAAACTGTTTTTT | CSVVKEGGGKLFF
TRBJ2-2 | . | TRBD1 | TRBV5-1 | TGCGCCAGCAGCCATGACAGGGGAGCGAACACCGGGGAGCTGTTTTTT | CASSHDRGANTGELFF
TRBJ2-7 | . | . | TRBV6-2/TRBV6-3 | TGTGCCAGCAGTTCGCCGCTGGGCAGGCTACCCTACGAGCAGTACTTC | CASSSPLGRLPYEQYF
TRBJ2-4 | few | . | TRBV18 | TGTGCCAGCTCACCTACCCCGCCTACGGGAGTCAAAAACATTCAGTACTTC | CASSPTPPTGVKNIQYF
TRBJ2-3 | few | . | TRBV20-1 | TGCAGTGCTCCAGGCAGCACTAGTTTTGCAGATACGCAGTATTTT | CSAPGSTSFADTQYF
TRBJ1-2 | . | . | TRBV18 | TGTGCCAGCTCACCTTCCTATGTTACGGTCGGCTATGGCTACACCTTC | CASSPSYVTVGYGYTF
TRBJ1-2 | . | TRBD1 | TRBV20-1 | TGCAGTGCTAGAGATCCCGGGACAGGGGGGGGCTACACCTTC | CSARDPGTGGGYTF
TRBJ2-3 | . | TRBD1 | TRBV27 | TGTGCCAGCATCAAAGGACAGGACCGCACAGATACGCAGTATTTT | CASIKGQDRTDTQYF
TRBJ2-3 | . | . | TRBV20-1 | TGCAGTGCTAGAGATTTCGGACAGTTTAGCACAGATACGCAGTATTTT | CSARDFGQFSTDTQYF
TRBJ1-6 | . | . | TRBV27 | TGTGCCAGCAGTTTAAGGGTCGCGAGCTCCTATAATTCACCCCTCCACTTT | CASSLRVASSYNSPLHF
TRBJ2-5 | . | . | TRBV7-9 | TGTGCCAGCAGTCAAGGGGTGTATGAGGCCCAGTACTTC | CASSQGVYEAQYF
TRBJ2-3 | . | TRBD2 | TRBV11-2 | TGTGCCAGCAATCTAGCGGGGGGACCCACAGATACGCAGTATTTT | CASNLAGGPTDTQYF
TRBJ1-4 | . | . | TRBV7-9 | TGTGCCAGCAGCTTAACACAGGGTGGTGAAAAACTGTTTTTT | CASSLTQGGEKLFF
TRBJ2-7 | . | . | TRBV6-2/TRBV6-3 | TGTGCCAGCAGTTACTCTCTTCGTCGACAGTTGGCTTACGAGCAGTACTTC | CASSYSLRRQLAYEQYF
TRBJ1-2 | . | TRBD1 | TRBV20-1 | TGCAGTGCGACCCGGGACAGGGTTTATGGCTACACCTTC | CSATRDRVYGYTF
TRBJ2-7 | . | . | TRBV14 | TGTGCCAGCGCCGGGTTGCGCGAGCAGTACTTC | CASAGLREQYF
TRBJ2-7 | . | TRBD2 | TRBV6-1 | TGTGCCAGCAAGAACAGTCCGGGACTAGCGGGGGGCAACTACGAGCAGTACTTC | CASKNSPGLAGGNYEQYF
TRBJ2-1 | . | TRBD1 | TRBV6-6 | TGTGCCAGCAGTTACGGGACAGCTCTTTTATACAATGAGCAGTTCTTC | CASSYGTALLYNEQFF
TRBJ2-3 | once | . | TRBV4-2 | TGTGCCAGCAGCCCTAGACCCCAGGGGGGGGGATTATTTGGTACGCAGTATTTT | CASSPRPQGGGLFGTQYF
TRBJ2-5 | . | TRBD2 | TRBV28 | TGTGCCAGCGGTTTCAGCCGCACTAGCGATCTCGAGACCCAGTACTTC | CASGFSRTSDLETQYF
TRBJ2-5 | few | . | TRBV29-1 | TGCAGCGTTGAATTGCAGACCCAGTACTTC | CSVELQTQYF
TRBJ2-7 | . | TRBD1 | TRBV6-5 | TGTGCCAGCAGCCAACGCGACAGGGTGTGGGAGCAGTACTTC | CASSQRDRVWEQYF